This TCR beta chain was recovered during a study of lymphopenia after photon versus proton radiotherapy. Study findings and constraints: A bigger post-nadir fall in TCR diversity correlated inversely with survival time in deceased patients. After lymphocyte nadir, photon-treated repertoires showed oligoclonal expansion, especially CD8+ Temra. Photon-treated patients lost naive T cells and TCR diversity; proton-treated stayed stable.

This clone was picked up a small number of times. Its antigen is not identified. The ends were cut back, 4 bases at V and 6 bases at J, with 12 bases in the middle. The CDR3 consists of 13 residues. In germline, CDR1 is SGHVS, CDR2 FQNEAQ. Repertoires were generated with immunoSEQ multiplex PCR, while TCRdb's copy carries only in-frame clones and drops some. The table records more than 5,000 clones, roughly nine tenths of them present only once. The sequence was collected from a man aged 55 to 70 with cholangiocarcinoma. The starting material was peripheral blood, obtained from a patient treated with photon-based radiotherapy. The V and J genes are TRBV7-8 and TRBJ1-1; a weak D match, TRBD1 (6 bases). CDR3 DNA: TGTGCCAGCAGCTGGTCCTCAGGGGCTGAAGCTTTCTTT. It encodes CASSWSSGAEAFF. The complete variable domain, with remaining parts taken from reference TRBV7-8 and TRBJ1-1, reads GAGVSQSPRYKVAKRGQDVALRCDPISGHVSLFWYQQALGQGPEFLTYFQNEAQLDKSGLPSDRFFAERPEGSVSTLKIQRTQQEDSAVYLCASSWSSGAEAFFGQGTRLTVV.